This T cell receptor beta chain was recovered during a study of T cell repertoires in cytomegalovirus infection. Study in general: Indicated by public TCR beta signatures were CMV infection and matching HLA type.

TCRdb processed the reads anew with MiXCR; each CDR3 protein has one entry. The sample carries 740,000 or so distinct CDR3 sequences, 35% to 45% recorded once. This clonotype came up a few times. This CDR3 region has 16 residues. Germline V lookup: CDR1 SEHNR, CDR2 FQNEAQ (reference sequence). Between the trimmed V and J ends, which lost 3 bases and 0 bases, there was a span of 14 bases. The chain employs TRBV7-9 and TRBJ1-1, with D perhaps TRBD1 (6 bases). The material sequenced was PBMCs. The source is a human donor in good health (CMV status not recorded). Some clones in this sample may be carry-over from other donors' samples. DNA of the CDR3: TGTGCCAGCAGCTTCCAGAATACAGGGATGAACACTGAAGCTTTCTTT. Translating gives CASSFQNTGMNTEAFF.